The 13 T cell receptor beta chains below were found in one sample sequenced in a study of T cells in localized non-small cell lung cancer. Sequenced by immunoSEQ multiplex PCR; TCRdb stores in-frame clones only, minus some. In the table there are 1,200 to 1,500 clones, 20% to 25% of which are singletons. The input for sequencing was normal lung tissue next to the tumor, taken before any cancer treatment. These receptors all come from an older male donor with stage I squamous cell lung carcinoma.

This clone was observed a handful of times. The chain recombines TRBV19 with TRBJ2-1, with 9 positions matching TRBD2. CDR1 is LNHDA, CDR2 SQIVND, per germline (reference sequence). This CDR3 is built from 15 residues. Germline trimming cut 8 bases from V and 5 bases from J; bases unmatched to any gene: 10. The CDR3, as DNA: TGTGCCAGTCGAATAACCGGGACTAGCCACAATGAGCAGTTCTTC. This sequence encodes CASRITGTSHNEQFF.

This clone rates as medium-sized (0.01 to 0.1%). The chain has TRBV9 and TRBJ2-4; 8 positions match TRBD1. From germline, CDR1 is SGDLS and CDR2 YYNGEE. This CDR3 is built from 18 residues. Trimming took 10 bases from V and 5 from J; bases not matched to a gene: 23. This chain's CDR3 is CAGLTGNIVGTGENIQYF. CDR3 sequence (DNA): TGTGCCGGCCTTACTGGTAACATTGTGGGGACAGGTGAAAACATTCAGTACTTC.

The gene calls are TRBV6-8 and TRBJ2-2; D gene ambiguous. The length of the CDR3 is 12 residues. The germline gives CDR1 MNHGY, CDR2 SAAAGT. The V end lost 6 bases, the J end lost 5 bases, and 7 bases lay between the germline ends. In DNA form, the CDR3 reads TGTGCCAGCAGGCTTAGGACCGGGGAGCTGTTTTTT. It encodes CASRLRTGELFF.

CDR3 bases: TGCAGCGTTGGGGGGGGACACGTCGCAAATACGCAGTATTTT. Translating it yields CSVGGGHVANTQYF. The J gene is TRBJ2-3, the V gene TRBV29-1, with D perhaps TRBD2 (7 bases). Trimming removed 4 bases from V and 7 bases from J, with 18 bases in between. Germline CDR1 and CDR2: SQVTM and ANQGSEA. The CDR3 covers 14 residues.

This rearrangement joins TRBV9 to TRBJ2-5; D ambiguous. CDR3 size: 13 residues. Germline CDR1 reads SGDLS; CDR2 reads YYNGEE. Trimming pared 5 bases from V and 2 bases from J, leaving 10 bases between. CDR3 region: CASSEDSQETQYF. The DNA for the CDR3 is TGTGCCAGCAGTGAGGATTCACAAGAGACCCAGTACTTC. The entire variable domain, with the rest obtained from reference TRBV9 and TRBJ2-5, is as follows: DSGVTQTPKHLITATGQRVTLRCSPRSGDLSVYWYQQSLDQGLQFLIQYYNGEERAKGNILERFSAQQFPDLHSELNLSSLELGDSALYFCASSEDSQETQYFGPGTRLLVL.

The V gene is TRBV11-3, the J gene TRBJ1-1; TRBD1 might be the D (6 bases). Trimming shortened V by 2 bases and J by 1 base, and 8 bases separated the two germline ends. The CDR3 extends over 14 amino acids. From germline, CDR1 is SGHNT and CDR2 YENEEA. CDR3 sequence: CASSLTQGNTEAFF. The CDR3 DNA reads as TGTGCCAGCAGCTTAACACAGGGGAACACTGAAGCTTTCTTT.

This clone was seen a handful of times. This chain joins TRBV19 and TRBJ2-1, with D tentatively TRBD1 (6 bases). The CDR3 is made up of 15 amino acids. The V gene's germline CDR1 is LNHDA and CDR2 SQIVND (reference sequence). V lost 6 bases and J lost 2, with 14 bases in between. CDR3 loop: CASRIPGQTYNEQFF. The CDR3 coding sequence is TGTGCCAGTAGAATTCCGGGACAAACCTACAATGAGCAGTTCTTC.

This chain uses TRBV30 with TRBJ2-6, with 8 bases matching TRBD1. CDR3 length: 21 amino acids. J lost 0 bases, V lost 0 bases, and 16 bases had no gene match. Germline V gene data show CDR1 as GTSNPN and CDR2 as SVGIG (reference sequence). Written as DNA, the CDR3 is TGTGCCTGGAGTGTACTCCCCCGGACAGGGCGCTGGTCCTCTGGGGCCAACGTCCTGACTTTC. Translating gives CAWSVLPRTGRWSSGANVLTF. Filled out from reference TRBV30 and TRBJ2-6, the complete variable domain reads SQTIHQWPATLVQPVGSPLSLECTVEGTSNPNLYWYRQAAGRGLQLLFYSVGIGQISSEVPQNLSASRPQDRQFILSSKKLLLSDSGFYLCAWSVLPRTGRWSSGANVLTFGAGSRLTVL.

This clone was seen a handful of times. The chain recombines TRBV6-8 with TRBJ1-2, with D hard to call. Germline values: CDR1 MNHGY, CDR2 SAAAGT. V lost 5 bases and J lost 6, with 10 bases in between. CDR3 length: 12 amino acids. This CDR3 reads CASSGNSHGYTF. The DNA for the CDR3 is TGTGCCAGCAGTGGTAACAGCCATGGCTACACCTTC.

The chain combines TRBV30 with TRBJ2-7; perhaps D is TRBD1 or TRBD2 (5 bases each). Germline V gene data show CDR1 as GTSNPN and CDR2 as SVGIG (reference sequence). The length of the CDR3 is 15 residues. V lost 2 bases, J lost 0 bases, and 14 bases lay in between. The chain's CDR3 is CAWSQGTDASYEQYF. For the CDR3, the DNA is TGTGCCTGGAGTCAAGGGACCGACGCCTCCTACGAGCAGTACTTC.

This sequence joins TRBV11-3 and TRBJ2-2; 10 bases are shared with TRBD2. CDR3 size: 16 residues. CDR1 and CDR2 from the germline V gene are SGHNT and YENEEA. The J segment lost 2 bases and the V segment lost 5 bases, leaving 5 bases of the junction unmatched. The CDR3 sequence: CASSPLAGANTGELFF. The CDR3 nucleotides read TGTGCCAGCAGCCCCCTAGCGGGAGCAAACACCGGGGAGCTGTTTTTT. Variable domain in full (rest from reference TRBV11-3 and TRBJ2-2): EAGVVQSPRYKIIEKKQPVAFWCNPISGHNTLYWYLQNLGQGPELLIRYENEEAVDDSQLPKDRFSAERLKGVDSTLKIQPAELGDSAVYLCASSPLAGANTGELFFGEGSRLTVL.

This chain links TRBV28 with TRBJ2-1; possibly TRBD2 for D (5 bases). V lost 6 bases and J 5 bases, leaving 14 bases between the germline ends. Germline V CDR1 and CDR2: MDHEN, SYDVKM. The CDR3 sequence is 14 residues long. The CDR3 bases are TGTGCCAGCAGGGCGACTACCGCTAACAATGAGCAGTTCTTC. As protein: CASRATTANNEQFF.

By share, this clone counts as large. V gene TRBV28 combines with J gene TRBJ2-7, with 10 bases identical to TRBD1. Germline V lookup: CDR1 MDHEN, CDR2 SYDVKM. Losses at the gene ends were 3 bases for V and 4 bases for J; bases not matched to a gene: 6. The CDR3 contains 15 residues. The CDR3 DNA reads as TGTGCCAGCAGTTTTCAGACAGGGGGCATTTACGAGCAGTACTTC. It translates to CASSFQTGGIYEQYF.